The clone carrying this T cell receptor (beta chain) counts as large. What it binds is unknown. One junction end does not reproduce the germline sequence, and a read error may be involved. These data come from a study of circulating CD8 cells and anti-PD-1 response in melanoma. Using around 15 ng of total RNA, TCR libraries were made with the QIAseq Immune Repertoire TCR panel. Each CDR3 protein is one row after TCRdb ran MiXCR on the reads. The sample contains about 250 distinct CDR3 sequences, 5.5% to 7.5% of which appear only once. From live CD3+CD8+TCRalphabeta+ cells, four PD-1 and/or TIGIT subsets were sorted. Notes on the study in general: Previously treated and treatment-naive patients were pooled together. Only baseline and M1 samples entered the published repertoire comparisons. Most experiments lacked replicates. Clonotype sharing was highest between DPOS and TIGIT subsets.

The TCR sequence derives from a human donor with melanoma. The sequencing used CD8+ T cells from PBMCs, collected at baseline or after one month of anti-PD-1 therapy (not recorded which).

CDR3 in DNA: TGTGCTAGCAGCTCCGGGGGGCCCGGGGAGCTGTTTTTT. Translation gives CASSSGGPGELFF. V gene TRBV7-7 combines with J gene TRBJ2-2, with a possible D match to TRBD2 (7 bases). The CDR3 extends over 13 amino acids. The germline V gene encodes CDR1 SSHAT and CDR2 FNYEAQ (reference sequence). Full variable domain (missing parts from reference TRBV7-7 and TRBJ2-2): GAGVSQSPRYKVTKRGQDVTLRCDPISSHATLYWYQQALGQGPEFLTYFNYEAQPDKSGLPSDRFSAERPEGSISTLTIQRTEQRDSAMYRCASSSGGPGELFFGEGSRLTVL.